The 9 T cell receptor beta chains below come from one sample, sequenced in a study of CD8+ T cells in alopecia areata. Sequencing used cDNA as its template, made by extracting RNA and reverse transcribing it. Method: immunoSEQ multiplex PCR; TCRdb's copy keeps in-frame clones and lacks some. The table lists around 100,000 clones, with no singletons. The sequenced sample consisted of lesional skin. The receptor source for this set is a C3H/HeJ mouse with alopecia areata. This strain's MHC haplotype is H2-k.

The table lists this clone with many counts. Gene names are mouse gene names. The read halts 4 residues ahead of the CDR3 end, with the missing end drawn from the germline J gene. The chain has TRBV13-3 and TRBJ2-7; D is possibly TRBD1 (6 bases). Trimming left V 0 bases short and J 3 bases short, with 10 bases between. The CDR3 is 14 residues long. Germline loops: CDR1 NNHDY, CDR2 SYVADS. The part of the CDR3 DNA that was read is TGTGCCAGCAGTGATGGAAGGGACAACTAT. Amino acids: CASSDGRDNY. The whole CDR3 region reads CASSDGRDNYEQYF.

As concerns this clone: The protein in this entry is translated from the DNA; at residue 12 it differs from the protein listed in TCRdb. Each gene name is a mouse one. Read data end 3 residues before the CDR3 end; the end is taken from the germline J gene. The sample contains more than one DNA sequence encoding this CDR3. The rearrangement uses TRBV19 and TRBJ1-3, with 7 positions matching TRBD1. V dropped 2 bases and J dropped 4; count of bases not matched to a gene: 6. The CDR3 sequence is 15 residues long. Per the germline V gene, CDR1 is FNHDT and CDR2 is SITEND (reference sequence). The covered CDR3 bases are TGTGCCAGCAGTATCGACAGGGATAGGGGAAATACG. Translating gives CASSIDRDRGNT. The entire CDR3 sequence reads CASSIDRDRGNTLYF.

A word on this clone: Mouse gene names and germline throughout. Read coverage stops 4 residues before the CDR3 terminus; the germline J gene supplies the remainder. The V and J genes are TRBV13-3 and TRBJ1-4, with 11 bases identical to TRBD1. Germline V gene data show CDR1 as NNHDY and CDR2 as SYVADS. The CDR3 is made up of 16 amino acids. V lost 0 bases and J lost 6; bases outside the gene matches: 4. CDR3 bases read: TGTGCCAGCAGTGATGTCGGGACAGGGGGTCACGAA. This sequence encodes CASSDVGTGGHE. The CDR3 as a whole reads CASSDVGTGGHERLFF. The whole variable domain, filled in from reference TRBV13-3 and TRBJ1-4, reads EAAVTQSPRSKVAVTGGKVTLSCHQTNNHDYMYWYRQDTGHGLRLIHYSYVADSTEKGDIPDGYKASRPSQENFSLILELASLSQTAVYFCASSDVGTGGHERLFFGHGTKLSVL.

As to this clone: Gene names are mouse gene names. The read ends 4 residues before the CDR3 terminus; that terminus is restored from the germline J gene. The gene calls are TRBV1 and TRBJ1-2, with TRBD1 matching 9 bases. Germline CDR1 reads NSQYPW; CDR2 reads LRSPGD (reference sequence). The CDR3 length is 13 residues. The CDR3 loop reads CTCSRQGGSDYTF. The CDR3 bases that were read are TGCACCTGCAGTCGACAGGGGGGGTCC.

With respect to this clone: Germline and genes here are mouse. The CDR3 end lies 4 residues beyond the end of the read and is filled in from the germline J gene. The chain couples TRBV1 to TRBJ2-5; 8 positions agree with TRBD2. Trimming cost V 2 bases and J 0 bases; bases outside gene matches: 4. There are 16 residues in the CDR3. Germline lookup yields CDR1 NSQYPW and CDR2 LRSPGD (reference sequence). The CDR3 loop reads CTCSALGGVNQDTQYF. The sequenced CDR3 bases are TGCACCTGCAGTGCACTGGGGGGTGTTAACCAAGAC.

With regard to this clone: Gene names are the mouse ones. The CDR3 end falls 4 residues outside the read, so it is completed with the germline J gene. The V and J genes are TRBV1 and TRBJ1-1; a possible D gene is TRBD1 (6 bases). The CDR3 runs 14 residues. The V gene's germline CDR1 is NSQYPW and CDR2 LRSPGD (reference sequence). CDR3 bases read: TGCACCTGCAGTGCACGCACAGGGAGTACA. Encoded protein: CTCSARTGST. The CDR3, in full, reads CTCSARTGSTEVFF.

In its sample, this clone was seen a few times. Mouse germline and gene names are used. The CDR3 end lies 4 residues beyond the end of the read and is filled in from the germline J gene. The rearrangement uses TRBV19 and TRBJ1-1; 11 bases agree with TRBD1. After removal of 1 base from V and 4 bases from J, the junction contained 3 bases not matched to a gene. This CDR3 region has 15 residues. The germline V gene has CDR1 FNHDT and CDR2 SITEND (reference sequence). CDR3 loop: CASSIRTGGITEVFF. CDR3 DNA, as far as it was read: TGTGCCAGCAGTATACGGACAGGGGGCATCACA.

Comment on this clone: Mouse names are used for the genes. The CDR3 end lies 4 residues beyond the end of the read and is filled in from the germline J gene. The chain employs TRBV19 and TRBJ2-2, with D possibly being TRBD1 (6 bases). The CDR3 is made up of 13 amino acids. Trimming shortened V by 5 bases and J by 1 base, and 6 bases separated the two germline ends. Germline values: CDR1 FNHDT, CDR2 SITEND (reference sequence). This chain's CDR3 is CASRQGNTGQLYF. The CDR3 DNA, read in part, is TGTGCCAGCAGACAGGGAAACACCGGG.

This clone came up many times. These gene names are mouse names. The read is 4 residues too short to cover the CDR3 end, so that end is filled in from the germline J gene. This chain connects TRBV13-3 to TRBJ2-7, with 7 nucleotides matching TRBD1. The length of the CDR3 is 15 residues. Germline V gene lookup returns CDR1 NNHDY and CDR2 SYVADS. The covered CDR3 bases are TGTGCCAGCAGTGATCACACAGGGGAGGAATAT. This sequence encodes CASSDHTGEEY. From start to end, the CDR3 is CASSDHTGEEYEQYF.